Below are 12 T cell receptor beta chains sequenced from a single sample in a study of shared clonotypes between healthy human individuals. Assay used: immunoSEQ multiplex PCR; TCRdb lists only in-frame clones, some missing. The sample shows roughly 1,600,000 clones, 98% to 99% of them seen only once. Sample: naive CD4+ T cells sorted from blood. Stated subset: CD45RA+ positively selected. The receptor set was obtained from a man aged 30-40 years in good health.

This clone was seen a few times. Other DNA sequences in the same sample also yield this CDR3. The chain is built from TRBV2 and TRBJ1-5; 9 bases map to TRBD1. CDR3 length: 14 residues. With V trimmed by 6 bases and J by 4 bases, 4 bases remained unmatched. Germline loops: CDR1 SNHLY, CDR2 FYNNEI. The CDR3: CASSAGQGNQPQHF. Here the CDR3 DNA reads TGTGCCAGCAGCGCGGGACAGGGTAATCAGCCCCAGCATTTT.

Here the CDR3 reads CASSLGEAGANVLTF. The CDR3 region has the DNA TGTGCCAGCAGCTTGGGGGAGGCCGGGGCCAACGTCCTGACTTTC. The chain recombines TRBV5-4 with TRBJ2-6; maybe TRBD2 (6 bases). V shed 0 bases and J shed 4 bases, with 8 bases lying between them. This CDR3 contains 15 residues. Germline V gives CDR1 SGHNT, CDR2 YYREEE (reference sequence).

The genes are TRBV28 and TRBJ1-5; D perhaps matches TRBD1 (5 bases). Germline CDR1 and CDR2: MDHEN and SYDVKM. Trimming pared 7 bases from V and 6 bases from J, leaving 16 bases between. The CDR3 contains 14 residues. The CDR3 nucleotides are TGTGCCAGCAAAGCACAGGTCCAGCGTCAGCCCCAGCATTTT. Protein product: CASKAQVQRQPQHF. Variable domain in full (rest from reference TRBV28 and TRBJ1-5): DVKVTQSSRYLVKRTGEKVFLECVQDMDHENMFWYRQDPGLGLRLIYFSYDVKMKEKGDIPEGYSVSREKKERFSLILESASTNQTSMYLCASKAQVQRQPQHFGDGTRLSIL.

As to this clone: In the same sample, other DNA sequences code for this CDR3. CDR3 DNA: TGTGCCAGCAGCTTGGGGCGGGCCTACGAGCAGTACTTC. Translation gives CASSLGRAYEQYF. The V call is TRBV5-4, the J call TRBJ2-7; tentative D call: TRBD2 (5 bases). CDR3 size: 13 residues. Per germline, CDR1 SGHNT and CDR2 YYREEE (reference sequence). The V and J ends lost 0 bases and 2 bases respectively, with 6 bases between them.

V usage is TRBV7-8 and J usage is TRBJ2-3; unclear D gene. Germline lookup yields CDR1 SGHVS and CDR2 FQNEAQ. V was clipped by 5 bases and J by 2 bases, with 14 bases between them. The CDR3 consists of 15 residues. The CDR3 DNA is TGTGCCAGCAGCGACCTCCAGCCTCACACAGATACGCAGTATTTT. It translates to CASSDLQPHTDTQYF.

J is TRBJ2-7 and V is TRBV12-5; tentative D call: TRBD1 (6 bases). Trimming removed 6 bases at V and 6 bases at J, with 18 bases between. The CDR3 covers 14 residues. Per germline, CDR1 LGHNT and CDR2 FRNRAP. In DNA form, the CDR3 reads TGTGCTAGTGGCACCGGGCAGGGGATAGTCGAGCAGTACTTC. It translates to CASGTGQGIVEQYF.

Concerning this clone itself: Other DNA sequences in this sample translate to the same CDR3. This chain joins TRBV27 and TRBJ2-7, with 10 bases identical to TRBD1. This CDR3 spans 14 amino acids. Germline values: CDR1 MNHEY, CDR2 SMNVEV (reference sequence). The J segment lost 4 bases and the V segment lost 2 bases, leaving 2 bases of the junction unmatched. CDR3 bases: TGTGCCAGCAGTTTAAGGGACAGGGGTTACGAGCAGTACTTC. This translates into CASSLRDRGYEQYF.

The genes are TRBV28 and TRBJ2-1, with 10 positions matching TRBD2. J was trimmed by 4 bases and V by 8 bases; bases with no gene match: 8. Germline V gene sequence: CDR1 MDHEN, CDR2 SYDVKM. This CDR3 is 15 amino acids long. This CDR3 is CASARTSGKYNEQFF. CDR3 DNA sequence: TGTGCCAGCGCTAGGACTAGCGGAAAATACAATGAGCAGTTCTTC.

Turning to this clone: This sample includes further DNA sequences coding for the same CDR3. The chain links TRBV18 to TRBJ2-7; D gene ambiguous. This CDR3 is built from 11 residues. Germline-derived CDR1 and CDR2 are KGHSH and LQKENI. V was shortened by 3 bases and J by 4 bases, with 4 bases between the two germline ends. CDR3 coding DNA: TGTGCCAGCTCACCTCTTTACGAGCAGTACTTC. Its protein is CASSPLYEQYF.

This chain joins TRBV9 and TRBJ2-7; TRBD1 or TRBD2 may be the D gene (6 bases each). CDR3 length: 15 amino acids. Looked up from germline, CDR1 is SGDLS and CDR2 is YYNGEE. Deletions cut 2 bases from V and 4 bases from J, with 16 bases between. The DNA for the CDR3 is TGTGCCAGCAGCGTGGGGGGCCAGCGCATATACGAGCAGTACTTC. Residues: CASSVGGQRIYEQYF.

Remarks on this clone: The sample carries other DNA sequences with the same CDR3. The chain couples TRBV7-2 to TRBJ2-7; 8 nucleotides align to TRBD1. The CDR3 length is 14 residues. Germline values: CDR1 SGHTA, CDR2 FQGNSA. V lost 5 bases and J lost 5; bases outside the gene matches: 8. The CDR3 coding sequence is TGTGCCAGCAGCCCCGACAGGGGAAGGGACGAGCAGTACTTC. It encodes CASSPDRGRDEQYF.

CDR3 sequence reads: CASSQESASGANVLTF. CDR3 bases: TGCGCCAGCAGCCAAGAGTCGGCCTCTGGGGCCAACGTCCTGACTTTC. The chain is built from TRBV4-1 and TRBJ2-6; D gene unclear. The germline V and J ends were trimmed by 0 bases and 0 bases, with 6 bases remaining between them. The CDR3 is 16 residues long. CDR1 is MGHRA and CDR2 is YSYEKL in the germline V gene.